The following is a T cell receptor (beta chain) sequence with its context. Antigen specificity is unknown. The entry originates in a study of T cell responses to AZD1222 COVID-19 vaccine. General observations from the study: Baseline antibody screening turned up just a handful of seropositive AZD1222 recipients. All repertoire sampling was performed exclusively after the peak T cell response. Reports indicate that nearly half of spike-specific TCRs are directed at unmutated variant regions.

TCRdb keeps only in-frame clones here, not all; method: immunoSEQ multiplex PCR. The table records 120,000 or so clones, about 90% of them present only once. With 3 bases clipped from V and 9 bases from J, the junction kept 8 bases outside the gene matches. Germline values: CDR1 GTSNPN, CDR2 SVGIG (reference sequence). The CDR3 length is 15 residues. The specimen comprised peripheral blood, sampled on day 0 of MenACWY control vaccination. V is TRBV30 and J is TRBJ2-1, with TRBD2 matching over 13 bases. This clonotype was sampled from an adult in good health. CDR3 nucleotides: TGTGCCTGGAGGCCGGCCGGGACTAGCGGGACTGAGCAGTTCTTC. Translated, it gives CAWRPAGTSGTEQFF.